This T cell receptor (beta chain) was obtained from a study of blood T cell repertoires in COVID-19. Overall study: Italy, Spain and the United States were the sources of the convalescent and acute COVID-19 samples. Sources were T cells, B-cell-depleted T cells, or PBMCs; the material itself was cDNA or gDNA.

Note on this clone: The sample carries other DNA sequences with the same CDR3.

The germline V gene encodes CDR1 DFQATT and CDR2 SNEGSKA (reference sequence). The V end lost 2 bases, the J end lost 4 bases, and 5 bases lay between the germline ends. The CDR3 spans 11 residues. Sequenced by immunoSEQ multiplex PCR; TCRdb stores in-frame clones only, minus some. The table records about 120,000 clones, around 87% of them present only once. This TCR was recovered from a woman between 65 and 79 years old with acute or convalescent COVID-19. Sequenced sample: peripheral blood. The chain is built from TRBV20-1 and TRBJ1-2, with D perhaps TRBD1 (5 bases). CDR3 sequence (DNA): TGCAGTGCTAGACAGGGCTATGGCTACACCTTC. Amino acids: CSARQGYGYTF.